The clone carrying this T cell receptor beta chain was recorded a few times. This sample is part of a study of beta chain features in type 1 diabetes. Germline CDR1 and CDR2: SGHRS and YFSETQ. The CDR3 consists of 14 residues. V was shortened by 2 bases and J by 10 bases, with 16 bases between the two germline ends. TCRB transcripts that were expressed got sequenced, as all of the isolated RNA had been reverse transcribed. Using immunoSEQ multiplex PCR, the repertoire was profiled, and TCRdb retains in-frame clones only, with some absent. Here the sample spans 200,000 to 250,000 clones, roughly 30% being singletons.

This chain joins TRBV5-1 and TRBJ2-1, with unresolved D. This TCR was recovered from a man aged 30 to 45 in good health. Sequencing was carried out using central memory CD4+ T cells from blood. CDR3 coding DNA: TGCGCCAGCAGCTTTTCCGACCCCCGGAAGGAGCAGTTCTTC. This encodes CASSFSDPRKEQFF.